This record looks at one TCR beta chain sequence and its context. What it binds is unknown. Time point specified: pretreatment peripheral blood. This entry is derived from a study of PD-L1 blockade in urothelial cancer. Study background: Blood analysis occurred 3 weeks (second dose) and 6 weeks after treatment start. The study's findings and limits: Tumor-associated blood clones were expanded more by durable-benefit patients at 3 weeks. Pretreatment TCR clonality in blood, when below the median, was predictive of better survival.

The protocol was immunoSEQ multiplex PCR, while the TCRdb copy is restricted to in-frame clones and leaves out a portion. The sample lists approximately 94,000 clones, around 87% occurring once. Germline V gene sequence: CDR1 SGHAT, CDR2 FQNNGV. CDR3 length equals 14 residues. Trimming removed 1 base at V and 6 bases at J, with 9 bases between. This specimen was PBMCs, taken around atezolizumab (anti-PD-L1) treatment. The chain recombines TRBV11-2 with TRBJ2-2, with D possibly TRBD2 on 5 matching bases. This receptor was identified in a man aged 55 to 70 with urothelial cancer. CDR3 protein: CASSLGPGSGELFF. The CDR3 bases are TGTGCCAGCAGCTTAGGCCCGGGGTCCGGGGAGCTGTTTTTT. The whole variable domain, filled in from reference TRBV11-2 and TRBJ2-2, reads EAGVAQSPRYKIIEKRQSVAFWCNPISGHATLYWYQQILGQGPKLLIQFQNNGVVDDSQLPKDRFSAERLKGVDSTLKIQPAKLEDSAVYLCASSLGPGSGELFFGEGSRLTVL.